This paragraph covers one T cell receptor (beta chain) sequence. This CDR3 is built from 14 residues. Trimming cost V 7 bases and J 7 bases; bases outside gene matches: 10. CDR1 MNHEY and CDR2 SVGAGI come from the germline V gene. Per the original data handling: For nucleated cells, counts were estimated from reference gene primer amplification. Profiling relied on immunoSEQ multiplex PCR, and the TCRdb table lists in-frame clones only, not all of them. That table furnishes V, J and clone size, whereas the DNA furnished D and trimming. Here the sample spans roughly 230,000 clones, roughly nine tenths being singletons. The sample belongs to a study of blood T cell repertoires in COVID-19. Study background: Acute and convalescent COVID-19 specimens originated in the United States, Italy and Spain.

Sequencing was performed on peripheral blood. This clonotype originated in a woman between 40 and 50 years old who had recovered from COVID-19. The chain links TRBV6-5 to TRBJ1-3; TRBD1 matches 7 bases. Written as DNA, the CDR3 is TGTGCCAGCATCGAAACCGGGACAGCTAACACCATATATTTT. As protein: CASIETGTANTIYF.